This T cell receptor (beta chain) was documented in a study of blood T cell repertoires in COVID-19. Study context: Sources were T cells, B-cell-depleted T cells, or PBMCs; the material itself was cDNA or gDNA.

V lost 4 bases, J lost 7 bases, and 13 bases lay in between. Looked up from germline, CDR1 is KGHSH and CDR2 is LQKENI. The CDR3 spans 13 residues. Some clones are missing from TCRdb's copy, which holds only in-frame ones; the method was immunoSEQ multiplex PCR. The sample carries 45,000 to 50,000 clones, 83% recorded once. The rearrangement joins TRBV18 to TRBJ1-2, with a possible D match to TRBD1 (5 bases). Material: peripheral blood. The origin of this receptor is a man of 80 years or more in a cohort sampled during active COVID-19. The CDR3 bases are TGTGCCAGCTCACTGGAGGAGGGGTTTGGCTACACCTTC. Translation: CASSLEEGFGYTF.